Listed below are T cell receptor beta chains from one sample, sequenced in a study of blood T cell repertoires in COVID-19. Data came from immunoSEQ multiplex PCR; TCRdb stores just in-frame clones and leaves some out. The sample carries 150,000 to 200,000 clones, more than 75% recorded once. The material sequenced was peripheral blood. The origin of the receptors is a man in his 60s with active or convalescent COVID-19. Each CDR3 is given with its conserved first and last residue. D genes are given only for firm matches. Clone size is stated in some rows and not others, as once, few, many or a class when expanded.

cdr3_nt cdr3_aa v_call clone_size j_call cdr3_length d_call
TGCGCCAGCAGCGCGGGACAGTACTATGGCTACACCTTC CASSAGQYYGYTF TRBV10-1 once TRBJ1-2 13 TRBD1
TGTGCCAGCAGTTTACTGGACAGGGGCTGGGATACGCAGTATTTT CASSLLDRGWDTQYF TRBV7-9 NA TRBJ2-3 15 TRBD1
TGTGCCAGCAGTCATCGGGACAGCCAAAACTATGGCTACACCTTC CASSHRDSQNYGYTF TRBV6-7 few TRBJ1-2 15 TRBD1
TGTGCCAGCAGCCCTAGCGGGAGGGCCTACAATGAGCAGTTCTTC CASSPSGRAYNEQFF TRBV11-3 NA TRBJ2-1 15 TRBD2
TGTGCCAGCTCACCAACAGGGGGGGGCTATGGCTACACCTTC CASSPTGGGYGYTF TRBV18 NA TRBJ1-2 14 TRBD1
TGTGCCAGCAGTTCGACTAGCGGCTCCTACGAGCAGTACTTC CASSSTSGSYEQYF TRBV28 NA TRBJ2-7 14 TRBD2
TGTGCCAGCAGCTTAGGTACGGCAGATACGCAGTATTTT CASSLGTADTQYF TRBV11-2 NA TRBJ2-3 13 NA
TGTGCCAGCAGTTTAGCAGGGAATACTCAGCCCCAGCATTTT CASSLAGNTQPQHF TRBV28 NA TRBJ1-5 14 NA
TGCGCCAGCAGCACCAGACAGGGGTGGTACGAGCAGTACTTC CASSTRQGWYEQYF TRBV5-1 NA TRBJ2-7 14 TRBD1
TGCGCCAGCAGCCAATGGGACAGGTCCCATGGCAATCAGCCCCAGCATTTT CASSQWDRSHGNQPQHF TRBV4-1 NA TRBJ1-5 17 TRBD1
TGTGCCGGCAGGGGACAGGCCAACACCGGGGAGCTGTTTTTT CAGRGQANTGELFF TRBV19 NA TRBJ2-2 14 TRBD1
TGCGCCAGCAGCTTGGGTAGACAGGGGGTTGCTGAAGCTTTCTTT CASSLGRQGVAEAFF TRBV5-1 NA TRBJ1-1 15 TRBD1
TGTGCCAGCCCGGGTGGTCAGGGTGGAAAGCATGGCTACACCTTC CASPGGQGGKHGYTF TRBV7-9 NA TRBJ1-2 15 NA
TGTGCCAGCAGCCAGGAGGGGAATTATGGCTACACCTTC CASSQEGNYGYTF TRBV3-1/TRBV3-2 NA TRBJ1-2 13 NA
TGTGCCAGCAGTGGGATTGGACAGGGTGTCTCTGGAAACACCATATATTTT CASSGIGQGVSGNTIYF TRBV25-1 NA TRBJ1-3 17 TRBD1
TGTGCCAGCTCACCCGGGACAGACTATGGCTACACCTTC CASSPGTDYGYTF TRBV18 NA TRBJ1-2 13 TRBD1
TGTGCCAGCAGCTTAGGCCAGGAAGGTGGCTACGAGCAGTACTTC CASSLGQEGGYEQYF TRBV7-6 NA TRBJ2-7 15 NA
TGTGCCAGCAGCTTAAGGGGGCTCGGCACAGATACGCAGTATTTT CASSLRGLGTDTQYF TRBV7-8 NA TRBJ2-3 15 TRBD1
TGTGCCAGCAGAGGACAGGGACGCTACGAGCAGTACTTC CASRGQGRYEQYF TRBV3-1/TRBV3-2 NA TRBJ2-7 13 TRBD1
TGTGCCAGCAGCTTAGGGTACGGGAACGAGCAGTACTTC CASSLGYGNEQYF TRBV7-7 NA TRBJ2-7 13 NA
TGTGCCAGCAGCTGGACCGGGACAGGGGGCGCGGAGCAGTACTTC CASSWTGTGGAEQYF TRBV11-2 NA TRBJ2-7 15 TRBD1
TGCGCCAGCAACGGAGGGGGGGCAACTAATGAAAAACTGTTTTTT CASNGGGATNEKLFF TRBV5-1 NA TRBJ1-4 15 NA
TGTGCCAGCAGTGAGGGACAGGGAAACACCATATATTTT CASSEGQGNTIYF TRBV25-1 NA TRBJ1-3 13 TRBD1
TGCGCCAGCAGCTTGCTTAGAGGAATCAATGAGCAGTTCTTC CASSLLRGINEQFF TRBV5-1 NA TRBJ2-1 14 NA
TGTGCCACCAGTGACCCCCGGGACAAGAGGTGGACTGAAGCTTTCTTT CATSDPRDKRWTEAFF TRBV24-1 once TRBJ1-1 16 NA
TGTGCCAGCAGCATGGACAGAAACTATGGCTACACCTTC CASSMDRNYGYTF TRBV11-2 NA TRBJ1-2 13 NA
TGCAGCGGCTTGACAGGGCCGAACACTGAAGCTTTCTTT CSGLTGPNTEAFF TRBV29-1 NA TRBJ1-1 13 TRBD1
TGCGCCAGCAGCCAAGATTTAGGGGGACTAGCGGTCAGCTCCTACAATGAGCAGTTCTTC CASSQDLGGLAVSSYNEQFF TRBV4-1 NA TRBJ2-1 20 TRBD2
TGTGCCAGCAGCCTCCGGGCCCGCAGGGCCGGGGGCTACACCTTC CASSLRARRAGGYTF TRBV21-1 NA TRBJ1-2 15 NA
TGCAGTGCTAGTCACAGCACCTACGAGCAGTACTTC CSASHSTYEQYF TRBV20-1 NA TRBJ2-7 12 NA
TGCGCCAGTAAGATATCGAGCGGGAGTCGCTACGAGCAGTACTTC CASKISSGSRYEQYF TRBV5-1 NA TRBJ2-7 15 TRBD2
TGTGCCAGTAGTATAGGGGCAGGGCTGTATCAGCCCCAGCATTTT CASSIGAGLYQPQHF TRBV19 NA TRBJ1-5 15 NA
TGTGCCAGCAGCTCAGCCGACAGGGCTGGTACTGAAGCTTTCTTT CASSSADRAGTEAFF TRBV7-2 NA TRBJ1-1 15 TRBD1
TGTGCCAGCACGGCTAACGACAGACCATACAATGAGCAGTTCTTC CASTANDRPYNEQFF TRBV9 NA TRBJ2-1 15 NA
TGCAGCGTTGAAGGTAGCGGGAGTTATCAACAAAGCACAGATACGCAGTATTTT CSVEGSGSYQQSTDTQYF TRBV29-1 NA TRBJ2-3 18 TRBD2
TGTGCCAGCAGCTTACAGGGGAACACTGAAGCTTTCTTT CASSLQGNTEAFF TRBV7-2 NA TRBJ1-1 13 NA
TGTGCCAGCAGTTCGCACAGTAATGAAAAACTGTTTTTT CASSSHSNEKLFF TRBV6-1 NA TRBJ1-4 13 NA
TGTGCCAGCAGCTTGGCGGGACAGGGGGCGCGCGAGCAGTACTTC CASSLAGQGAREQYF TRBV5-4 NA TRBJ2-7 15 TRBD1
TGTGCCAGCAGCTTAGGTTTGGCGGGACTCATGAACACTGAAGCTTTCTTT CASSLGLAGLMNTEAFF TRBV7-2 NA TRBJ1-1 17 NA
TGTGCCAGCTCACCAAGGCCGATACGGGACAGAATCTATGGCTACACCTTC CASSPRPIRDRIYGYTF TRBV18 few TRBJ1-2 17 TRBD1
TGTGCCAGTAGTCGGGACAGGGAAGGAACGCAGTATTTT CASSRDREGTQYF TRBV19 NA TRBJ2-3 13 TRBD1
TGTGCCAGCACCCCGGGACAGGGTCTCAATGAGCAGTTCTTC CASTPGQGLNEQFF TRBV6-4 NA TRBJ2-1 14 TRBD1
TGTGCCACCAGTGATGCGGGACAGGGCTCCTACAATGAGCAGTTCTTC CATSDAGQGSYNEQFF TRBV24-1 NA TRBJ2-1 16 TRBD1
TGTGCCAGCAGCAGGACAGCAGGAAATTCACCCCTCCACTTT CASSRTAGNSPLHF TRBV14 NA TRBJ1-6 14 NA
TGTGCCAGCAGTTATCTCTCTGGGGCCAACGTCCTGACTTTC CASSYLSGANVLTF TRBV6-5 NA TRBJ2-6 14 NA
TGTGCCAGCTCACCGTACAGGGGGCTTACTGAAGCTTTCTTT CASSPYRGLTEAFF TRBV18 NA TRBJ1-1 14 TRBD1